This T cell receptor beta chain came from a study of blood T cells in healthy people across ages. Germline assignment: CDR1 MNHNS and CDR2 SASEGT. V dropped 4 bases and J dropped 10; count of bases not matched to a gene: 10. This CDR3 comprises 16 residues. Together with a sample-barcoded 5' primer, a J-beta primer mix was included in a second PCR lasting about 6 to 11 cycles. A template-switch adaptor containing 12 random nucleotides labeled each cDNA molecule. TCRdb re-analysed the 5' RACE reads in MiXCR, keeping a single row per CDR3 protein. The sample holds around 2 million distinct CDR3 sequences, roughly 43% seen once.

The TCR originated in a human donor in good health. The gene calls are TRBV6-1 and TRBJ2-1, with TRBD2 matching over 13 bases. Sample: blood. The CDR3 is CASSGTSGGLGQEQFF. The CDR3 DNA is TGTGCCAGCAGTGGGACTAGCGGGGGCTTAGGCCAGGAGCAGTTCTTC.